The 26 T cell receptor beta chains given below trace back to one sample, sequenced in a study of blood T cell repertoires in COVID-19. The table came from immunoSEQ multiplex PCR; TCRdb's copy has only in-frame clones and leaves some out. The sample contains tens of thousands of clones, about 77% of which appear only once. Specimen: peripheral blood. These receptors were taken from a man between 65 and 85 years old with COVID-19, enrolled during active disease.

In nucleotides, the CDR3 is TGTGCCAGTAGTATTAGGACTAGCGGGAGTCGTAATGAGCAGTTCTTC. Translation gives CASSIRTSGSRNEQFF. V and J are TRBV19 and TRBJ2-1, with 13 bases aligning to TRBD2. J gave up 7 bases and V 3 bases, and 6 bases lay outside the gene matches. The length of the CDR3 is 16 residues. Per germline, CDR1 LNHDA and CDR2 SQIVND (reference sequence).

This CDR3 reads CASAGGAPGELFF. CDR3 coding DNA: TGTGCCAGCGCGGGGGGGGCCCCCGGGGAGCTGTTTTTT. V and J are TRBV6-6 and TRBJ2-2; 9 bases fit TRBD2. V was pared by 8 bases and J by 6 bases, with 4 bases of the junction left unmatched. This CDR3 region has 13 residues. CDR1 MNHNY and CDR2 SVGAGI come from the germline V gene (reference sequence).

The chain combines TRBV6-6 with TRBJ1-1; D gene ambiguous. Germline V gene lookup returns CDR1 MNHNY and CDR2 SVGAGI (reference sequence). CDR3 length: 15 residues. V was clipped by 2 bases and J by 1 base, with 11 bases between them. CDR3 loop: CASSYRKGRNTEAFF. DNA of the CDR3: TGTGCCAGCAGTTACCGCAAAGGGAGGAACACTGAAGCTTTCTTT.

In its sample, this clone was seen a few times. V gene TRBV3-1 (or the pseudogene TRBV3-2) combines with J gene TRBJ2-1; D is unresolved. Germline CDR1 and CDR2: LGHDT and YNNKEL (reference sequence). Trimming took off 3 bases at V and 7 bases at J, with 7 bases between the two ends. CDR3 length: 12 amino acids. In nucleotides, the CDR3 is TGTGCCAGCAGCCAGGGCCTAAATGAGCAGTTCTTC. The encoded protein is CASSQGLNEQFF.

This CDR3 reads CASSPREVSNQPQHF. Here the CDR3 DNA reads TGTGCCAGCAGCCCCCGGGAGGTAAGCAATCAGCCCCAGCATTTT. This chain links TRBV3-1 (or the pseudogene TRBV3-2) with TRBJ1-5; D is unresolved. The germline V and J ends were trimmed by 4 bases and 1 base, with 11 bases remaining between them. This CDR3 contains 15 residues. The V gene's germline CDR1 is LGHDT and CDR2 YNNKEL (reference sequence).

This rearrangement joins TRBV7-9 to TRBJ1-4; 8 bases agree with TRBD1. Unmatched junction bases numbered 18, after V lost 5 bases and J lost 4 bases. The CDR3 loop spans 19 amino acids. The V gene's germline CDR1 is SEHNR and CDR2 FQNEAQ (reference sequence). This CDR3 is CASSLGRQGFFEDNEKLFF. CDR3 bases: TGTGCCAGCAGCCTGGGGCGACAGGGGTTCTTTGAAGATAATGAAAAACTGTTTTTT.

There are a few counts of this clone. DNA for the CDR3: TGTGCCAGCAGCCTCCGCGGGAGGCCCACAGATACGCAGTATTTT. This sequence encodes CASSLRGRPTDTQYF. The rearrangement joins TRBV7-2 to TRBJ2-3; 8 bases are a match to TRBD2. The CDR3 consists of 15 residues. CDR1 SGHTA and CDR2 FQGNSA come from the germline V gene. V shed 5 bases, J shed 2 bases, and the junction held 6 bases outside the gene matches.

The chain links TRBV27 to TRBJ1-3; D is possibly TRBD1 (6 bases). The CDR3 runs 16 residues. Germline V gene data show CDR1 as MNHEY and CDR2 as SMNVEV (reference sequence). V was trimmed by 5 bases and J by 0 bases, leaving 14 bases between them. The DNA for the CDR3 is TGTGCCAGCAGTGGTAACAGGGCCTCCTCTGGAAACACCATATATTTT. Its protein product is CASSGNRASSGNTIYF.

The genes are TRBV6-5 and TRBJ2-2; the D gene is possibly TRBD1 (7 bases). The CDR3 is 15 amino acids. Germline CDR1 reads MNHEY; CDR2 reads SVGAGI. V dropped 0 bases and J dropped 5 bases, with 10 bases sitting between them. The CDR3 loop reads CASSYSQGGTGELFF. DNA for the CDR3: TGTGCCAGCAGTTACTCCCAGGGGGGAACCGGGGAGCTGTTTTTT.

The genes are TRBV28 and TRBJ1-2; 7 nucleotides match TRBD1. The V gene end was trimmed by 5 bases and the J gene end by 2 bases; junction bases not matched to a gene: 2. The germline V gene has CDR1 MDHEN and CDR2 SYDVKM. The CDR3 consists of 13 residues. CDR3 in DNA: TGTGCCAGCAGTCCAGGGGGAAACTATGGCTACACCTTC. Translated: CASSPGGNYGYTF.

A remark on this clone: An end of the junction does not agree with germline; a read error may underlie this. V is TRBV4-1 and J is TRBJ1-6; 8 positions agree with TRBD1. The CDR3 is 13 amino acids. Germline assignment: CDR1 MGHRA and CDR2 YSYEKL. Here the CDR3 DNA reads TGCGCCAGCAGCCAAGATCAAGGCAGGGGGCCGACTTTT. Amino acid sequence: CASSQDQGRGPTF.

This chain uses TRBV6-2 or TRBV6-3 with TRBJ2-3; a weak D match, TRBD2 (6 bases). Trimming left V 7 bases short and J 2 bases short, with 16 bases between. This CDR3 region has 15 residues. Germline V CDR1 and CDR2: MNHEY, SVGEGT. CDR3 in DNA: TGTGCCAGCACCCCATGGGGGGAGGTCACAGATACGCAGTATTTT. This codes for CASTPWGEVTDTQYF.

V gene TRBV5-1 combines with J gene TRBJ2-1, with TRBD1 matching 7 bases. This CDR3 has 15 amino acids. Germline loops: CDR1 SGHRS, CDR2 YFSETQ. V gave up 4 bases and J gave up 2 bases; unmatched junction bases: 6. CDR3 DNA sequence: TGCGCCAGCAGCCAGAGACAGGGCCCCTACAATGAGCAGTTCTTC. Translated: CASSQRQGPYNEQFF.

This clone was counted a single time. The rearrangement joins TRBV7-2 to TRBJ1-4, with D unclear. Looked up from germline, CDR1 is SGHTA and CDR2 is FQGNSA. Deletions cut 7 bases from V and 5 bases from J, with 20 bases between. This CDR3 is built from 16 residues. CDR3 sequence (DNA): TGTGCCAGCACCGACCAACCGGGTTTGGTAAATGAAAAACTGTTTTTT. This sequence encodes CASTDQPGLVNEKLFF.

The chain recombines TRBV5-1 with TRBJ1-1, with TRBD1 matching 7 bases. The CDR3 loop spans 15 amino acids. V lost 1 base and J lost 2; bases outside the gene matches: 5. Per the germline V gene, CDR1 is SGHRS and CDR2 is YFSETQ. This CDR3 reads CASSLYGTANTEAFF. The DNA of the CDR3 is TGCGCCAGCAGCTTGTACGGGACAGCAAACACTGAAGCTTTCTTT.

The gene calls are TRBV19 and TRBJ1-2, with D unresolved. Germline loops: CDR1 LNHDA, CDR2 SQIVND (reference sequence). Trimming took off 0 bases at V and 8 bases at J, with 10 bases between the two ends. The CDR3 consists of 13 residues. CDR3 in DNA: TGTGCCAGTAGTATAGAAGAGGGTAGGGGCTACACCTTC. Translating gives CASSIEEGRGYTF.

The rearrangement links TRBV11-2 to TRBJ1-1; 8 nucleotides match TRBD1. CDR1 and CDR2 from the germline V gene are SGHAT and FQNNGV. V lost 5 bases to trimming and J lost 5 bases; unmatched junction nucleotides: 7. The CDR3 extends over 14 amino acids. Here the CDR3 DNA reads TGTGCCAGCAGCACGCCAGGGGGCCGGACTGAAGCTTTCTTT. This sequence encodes CASSTPGGRTEAFF.

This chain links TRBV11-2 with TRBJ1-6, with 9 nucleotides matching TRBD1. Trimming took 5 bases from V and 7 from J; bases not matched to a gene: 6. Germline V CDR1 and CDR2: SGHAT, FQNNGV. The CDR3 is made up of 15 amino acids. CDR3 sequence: CASSPGQGANSPLHF. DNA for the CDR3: TGTGCCAGCAGCCCGGGACAGGGAGCCAATTCACCCCTCCACTTT.

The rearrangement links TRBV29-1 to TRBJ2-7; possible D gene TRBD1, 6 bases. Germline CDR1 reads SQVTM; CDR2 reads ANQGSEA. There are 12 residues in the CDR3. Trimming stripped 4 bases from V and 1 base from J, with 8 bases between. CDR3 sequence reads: CSVVGGSYEQYF. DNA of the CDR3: TGCAGCGTTGTAGGGGGATCCTACGAGCAGTACTTC.

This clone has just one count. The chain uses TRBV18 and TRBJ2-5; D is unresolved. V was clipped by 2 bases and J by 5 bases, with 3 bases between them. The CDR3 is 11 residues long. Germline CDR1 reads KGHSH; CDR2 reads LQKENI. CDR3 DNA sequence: TGTGCCAGCTCACCATCGGAGACCCAGTACTTC. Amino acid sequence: CASSPSETQYF. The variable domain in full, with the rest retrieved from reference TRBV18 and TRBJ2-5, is NAGVMQNPRHLVRRRGQEARLRCSPMKGHSHVYWYRQLPEEGLKFMVYLQKENIIDESGMPKERFSAEFPKEGPSILRIQQVVRGDSAAYFCASSPSETQYFGPGTRLLVL.

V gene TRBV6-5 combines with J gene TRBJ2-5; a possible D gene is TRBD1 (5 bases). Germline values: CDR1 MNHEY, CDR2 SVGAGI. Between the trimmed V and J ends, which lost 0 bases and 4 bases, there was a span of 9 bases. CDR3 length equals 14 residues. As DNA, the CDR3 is TGTGCCAGCAGTTACTCTCAGGGTGGAGAGACCCAGTACTTC. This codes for CASSYSQGGETQYF.

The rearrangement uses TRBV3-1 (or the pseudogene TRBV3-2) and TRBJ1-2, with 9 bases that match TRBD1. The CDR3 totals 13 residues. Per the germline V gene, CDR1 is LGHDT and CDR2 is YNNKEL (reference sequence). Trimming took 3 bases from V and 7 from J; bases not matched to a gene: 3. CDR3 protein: CASSHGTGSGYTF. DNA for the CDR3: TGTGCCAGCAGCCACGGGACAGGGAGTGGCTACACCTTC.

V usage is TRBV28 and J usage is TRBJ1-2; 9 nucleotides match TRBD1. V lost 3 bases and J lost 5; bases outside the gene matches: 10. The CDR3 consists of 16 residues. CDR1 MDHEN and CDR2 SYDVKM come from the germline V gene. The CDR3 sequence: CASSFPPGTGNYGYTF. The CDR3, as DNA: TGTGCCAGCAGTTTCCCTCCCGGGACAGGGAATTATGGCTACACCTTC.

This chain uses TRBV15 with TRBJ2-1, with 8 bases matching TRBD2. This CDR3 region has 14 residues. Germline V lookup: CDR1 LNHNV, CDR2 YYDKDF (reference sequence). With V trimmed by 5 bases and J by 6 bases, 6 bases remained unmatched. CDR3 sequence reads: CATSPIAGINEQFF. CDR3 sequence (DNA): TGTGCCACCAGCCCTATAGCGGGAATCAATGAGCAGTTCTTC.

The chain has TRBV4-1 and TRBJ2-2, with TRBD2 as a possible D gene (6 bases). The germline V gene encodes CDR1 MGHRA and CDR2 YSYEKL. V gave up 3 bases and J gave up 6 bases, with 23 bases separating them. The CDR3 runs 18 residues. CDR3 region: CASSHRRISGLLPGELFF. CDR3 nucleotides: TGCGCCAGCAGCCATCGAAGGATCAGCGGGCTCCTACCCGGGGAGCTGTTTTTT.

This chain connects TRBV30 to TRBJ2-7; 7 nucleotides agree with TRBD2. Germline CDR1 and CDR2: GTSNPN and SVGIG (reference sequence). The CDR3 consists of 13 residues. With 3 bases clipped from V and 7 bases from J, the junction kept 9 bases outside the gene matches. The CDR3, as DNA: TGTGCCTGGAGCGGTAGAGGGGAGGGGGAGCAGTACTTC. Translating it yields CAWSGRGEGEQYF.